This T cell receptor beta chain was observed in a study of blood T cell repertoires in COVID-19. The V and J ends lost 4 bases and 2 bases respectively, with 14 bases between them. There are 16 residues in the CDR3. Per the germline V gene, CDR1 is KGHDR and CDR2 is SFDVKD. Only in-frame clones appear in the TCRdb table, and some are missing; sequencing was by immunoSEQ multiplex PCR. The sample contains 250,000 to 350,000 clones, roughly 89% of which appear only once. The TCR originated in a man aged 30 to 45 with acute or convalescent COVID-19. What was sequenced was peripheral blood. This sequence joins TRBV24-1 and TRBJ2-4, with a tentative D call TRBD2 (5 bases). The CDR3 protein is CATSDERAGSKNIQYF. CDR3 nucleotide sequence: TGTGCCACCAGTGACGAGAGGGCAGGATCCAAAAACATTCAGTACTTC.